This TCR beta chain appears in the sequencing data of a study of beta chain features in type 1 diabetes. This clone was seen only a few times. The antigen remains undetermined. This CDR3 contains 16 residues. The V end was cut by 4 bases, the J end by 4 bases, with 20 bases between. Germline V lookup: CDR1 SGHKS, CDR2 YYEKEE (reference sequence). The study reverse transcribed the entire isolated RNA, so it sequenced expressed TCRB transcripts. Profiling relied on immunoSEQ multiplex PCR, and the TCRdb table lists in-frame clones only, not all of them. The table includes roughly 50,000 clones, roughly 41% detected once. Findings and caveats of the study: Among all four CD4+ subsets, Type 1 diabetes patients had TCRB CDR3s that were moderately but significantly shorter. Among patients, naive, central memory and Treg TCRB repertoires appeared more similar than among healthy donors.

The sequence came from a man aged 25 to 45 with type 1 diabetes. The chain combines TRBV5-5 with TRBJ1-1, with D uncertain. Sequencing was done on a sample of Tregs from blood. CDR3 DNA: TGTGCCAGCAGCCCGCGAGGAGGCTTTGGGAGCACTGAAGCTTTCTTT. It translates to CASSPRGGFGSTEAFF.